Listed here is a single T cell receptor beta chain. No antigen is known for it. Qualities for individual bases were not recorded, and no much larger clone is one base off. TCRbeta CDR3 regions were amplified from genomic DNA using the immunoSEQ Assay, a bias-controlled multiplex PCR. In the original analysis: The number of nucleated cells in each sample was estimated from the amplification of reference gene primers within the assay. Sequence reads were collapsed and filtered to measure the absolute abundance of every unique TCRbeta CDR3 rearrangement. For each sample, productive Simpson clonality was calculated as the square root of Simpson's diversity index across productive rearrangements. TCRdb took this table from immuneACCESS and kept in-frame rearrangements with V and J called. Such tables lack part of the clones; where checked against another copy, unresolved V genes explain under half of the gap, and the rest is unexplained. Clonal size and the V and J genes are those of that table, whereas D and trimming came from the DNA. The sample table lists around 140,000 clones, 84% of them with a count of one. The ten most abundant clones make up roughly a tenth of the sample.

Counted from cysteine to phenylalanine, this CDR3 has 13 amino acids. Of all the DNA, just the CDR3 is kept, 39 bases in frame from base 1. Germline trimming amounts to 5 bases on V and 5 bases on J, with 5 as the count of junction bases outside the gene matches. CDR1 and CDR2 were assigned from the germline V gene as SQVTM and ANQGSEA. The data derive from a study of blood T cell repertoires in COVID-19 (dated by TCRdb to 2018 to 2021). Describing the broader study: Samples covering the acute and convalescent phases of COVID-19 were provided by collaborators in the United States, Italy and Spain. The repertoires were made available in a free public database intended to serve as a resource for research on the immune response to SARS-CoV-2. The dataset comprised deeply sampled blood TCRbeta repertoires from subjects exposed to, actively infected with, or recovered from COVID-19. Where available, HLA class I and class II types were obtained from metadata supplied by the sample provider rather than from assay-based typing. The material from the prospective study consisted of cDNA or gDNA derived from T cells, B-cell-depleted T cells, or PBMCs. The samples were drawn from the first 160 participants of the ongoing ImmuneRACE study and from some 1,300 subjects provided by 6 global collaborators. A de-identified subject ID, COVID-19 status, age in years and sex were almost always included in the sample metadata.

On the study overall, not on this receptor specifically: The quantity of clinical and demographic metadata differed by source and by participant and was supplied without curation.

Whole blood was collected in K2EDTA tubes by collaborating institutions according to the institutions' own protocols. For TCRbeta analysis, collaborators shipped samples in one of three forms: frozen whole blood, isolated PBMCs, or DNA extracted from either of those sample types. The sequence links TRBV29-1 to TRBJ2-2; TRBD2 lines up with 7 middle nucleotides. The TCR sequence derives from a man between 60 and 75 years old with active or convalescent COVID-19. Sequencing was performed on peripheral blood. The CDR3 region reads CSVRTRLTGELFF. The nucleotide sequence reads TGCAGCGTTAGGACTAGACTTACCGGGGAGCTGTTTTTT.